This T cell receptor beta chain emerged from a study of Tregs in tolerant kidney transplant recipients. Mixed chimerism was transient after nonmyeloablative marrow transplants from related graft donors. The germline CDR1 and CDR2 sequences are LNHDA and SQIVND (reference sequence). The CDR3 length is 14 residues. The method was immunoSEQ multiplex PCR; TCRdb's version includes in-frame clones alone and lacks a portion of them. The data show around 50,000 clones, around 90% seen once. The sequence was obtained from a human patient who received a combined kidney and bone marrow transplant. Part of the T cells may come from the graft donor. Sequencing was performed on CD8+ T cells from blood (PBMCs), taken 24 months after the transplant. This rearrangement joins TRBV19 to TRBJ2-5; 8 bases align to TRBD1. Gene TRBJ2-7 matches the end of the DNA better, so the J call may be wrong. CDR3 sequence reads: CASSLQGALSEQYF. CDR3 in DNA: TGTGCCAGTAGCCTTCAGGGGGCTTTATCCGAGCAGTACTTC.